The 12 T cell receptor beta chains below were found in one sample sequenced in a study of CD8 T cells in ankylosing spondylitis. Study-wide results and caveats: The study identified a TCR beta motif of several highly homologous variants that appeared characteristic of ankylosing spondylitis blood.

TCRdb recomputed calls from the 5' RACE reads with MiXCR, one row per CDR3 protein. Counted here are about 700,000 distinct CDR3 sequences, under 20% occurring once; the ten biggest clones make up 19%. Their antigen targets remain unknown. Sequences were obtained from blood, either unsorted or a sorted T cell fraction (not recorded which). The origin of the receptors is a male donor with ankylosing spondylitis.

The sample holds a few counts of this clonotype. The chain combines TRBV29-1 with TRBJ2-5; 7 positions match TRBD1. The CDR3 is made up of 12 amino acids. After removal of 7 bases from V and 5 bases from J, the junction contained 7 bases not matched to a gene. Germline V lookup: CDR1 SQVTM, CDR2 ANQGSEA. CDR3 region: CSAHRGQETQYF. The CDR3 nucleotides read TGCAGCGCCCATAGGGGGCAGGAGACCCAGTACTTC.

This clonotype was counted a few times. The chain joins TRBV12-3 or TRBV12-4 to TRBJ2-7; tentatively, D is TRBD1 or TRBD2 (6 bases each). Deletions cut 5 bases from V and 4 bases from J, with 9 bases between. This CDR3 is built from 12 residues. The CDR3 region has the DNA TGTGCCAGCAGTATAGGGGGGTACGAGCAGTACTTC. Translated, it gives CASSIGGYEQYF.

The chain recombines TRBV7-3 with TRBJ1-1; D call uncertain. V lost 5 bases and J lost 1, with 14 bases in between. CDR3 length: 15 amino acids. The germline gives CDR1 SGHTA, CDR2 FQGTGA. The CDR3 DNA follows: TGTGCCAGCAGCGATATCGGAGGGCCGAACACTGAAGCTTTCTTT. Encoded protein: CASSDIGGPNTEAFF. Looking up the rest from reference TRBV7-3 and TRBJ1-1 gives the full variable domain: GAGVSQTPSNKVTEKGKYVELRCDPISGHTALYWYRQSLGQGPEFLIYFQGTGAADDSGLPNDRFFAVRPEGSVSTLKIQRTERGDSAVYLCASSDIGGPNTEAFFGQGTRLTVV.

The chain combines TRBV25-1 with TRBJ1-1; TRBD1 aligns across 7 bases. Unmatched junction bases numbered 10, after V lost 5 bases and J lost 1 base. The V gene's germline CDR1 is MGHDK and CDR2 SYGVNS. This CDR3 spans 16 amino acids. The CDR3 region is CASSPREGAWNTEAFF. The CDR3 coding sequence is TGTGCCAGCAGTCCCCGGGAGGGGGCATGGAACACTGAAGCTTTCTTT.

The CDR3 DNA reads TGCGCCAGCAGCCCCAAGACTAGCGGGGCTTACAATGAGCAGTTCTTC. Translated, it gives CASSPKTSGAYNEQFF. The chain recombines TRBV4-1 with TRBJ2-1; TRBD2 matches at 11 bases. Trimming took 4 bases from V and 4 from J; bases not matched to a gene: 6. The CDR3 is 16 amino acids. Germline-derived CDR1 and CDR2 are MGHRA and YSYEKL.

This clonotype has just a few counts. For the CDR3, the DNA is TGCAGTGCTACCCCACTTTATGACAGGGGAAGCAGCGAGCAGTACTTC. Amino acids: CSATPLYDRGSSEQYF. The rearrangement links TRBV20-1 to TRBJ2-7; 8 bases line up with TRBD1. This CDR3 region has 16 residues. V shed 4 bases and J 6 bases; nucleotides not matched to a gene: 17. Germline V lookup: CDR1 DFQATT, CDR2 SNEGSKA (reference sequence).

The gene calls are TRBV4-3 and TRBJ2-1, with D possibly TRBD2 on 5 matching bases. The CDR3 contains 14 residues. V lost 0 bases, J lost 9 bases, and 12 bases lay in between. Germline lookup yields CDR1 LGHNA and CDR2 YSLEER. The CDR3 DNA sequence: TGCGCCAGCAGCCAAGATAGGAGGTACGGTGAGCAGTTCTTC. It translates to CASSQDRRYGEQFF.

V gene TRBV28 combines with J gene TRBJ2-7; 12 bases align to TRBD1. CDR1 is MDHEN, CDR2 SYDVKM, per germline. This CDR3 has 11 residues. Trimming took 9 bases from V and 12 from J; bases not matched to a gene: 6. CDR3 sequence (DNA): TGTGCCAGTACGGGGGACAGGGGGCTGTACTTC. Protein: CASTGDRGLYF.

V usage is TRBV12-3 or TRBV12-4 and J usage is TRBJ1-5, with 7 bases lining up with TRBD1. The CDR3 runs to 13 residues. J lost 5 bases, V lost 6 bases, and 4 bases had no gene match. In DNA, the CDR3 is TGTGCCAGCAGACAGGGGTTTCATCAGCCCCAGCATTTT. Encoded protein: CASRQGFHQPQHF.

This clonotype occurred a few times. The V call is TRBV7-9, the J call TRBJ2-3; D gene ambiguous. Trimming took off 4 bases at V and 6 bases at J, with 11 bases between the two ends. The CDR3 loop spans 13 amino acids. CDR1 is SEHNR, CDR2 FQNEAQ, per germline (reference sequence). CDR3 coding DNA: TGTGCCAGCAGCTCGAAGCAGAGCGATACGCAGTATTTT. This encodes CASSSKQSDTQYF. The full variable domain, rest sourced from reference TRBV7-9 and TRBJ2-3, is DTGVSQNPRHKITKRGQNVTFRCDPISEHNRLYWYRQTLGQGPEFLTYFQNEAQLEKSRLLSDRFSAERPKGSFSTLEIQRTEQGDSAMYLCASSSKQSDTQYFGPGTRLTVL.

The rearrangement links TRBV14 to TRBJ2-1; 7 bases are shared with TRBD1. Trimming removed 7 bases from V and 0 bases from J; junction bases left unmatched: 6. CDR1 is SGHDN, CDR2 FVKESK, per germline. The CDR3 contains 15 residues. The CDR3, as DNA: TGTGCCAGCAACTCACAGGGGAGCTCCTACAATGAGCAGTTCTTC. Translating gives CASNSQGSSYNEQFF.

The chain joins TRBV7-9 to TRBJ2-5, with 10 bases matching TRBD2. CDR1 and CDR2 from the germline V gene are SEHNR and FQNEAQ (reference sequence). V trimming: 3 bases; J trimming: 5 bases; junction bases outside the gene matches: 6. The length of the CDR3 is 15 residues. CDR3: CASSFVLAGGETQYF. The CDR3 DNA is TGTGCCAGCAGCTTTGTTTTAGCGGGGGGCGAGACCCAGTACTTC.